A selection of T cell receptor beta chains follows, all from one sample in a study of shared clonotypes between healthy human individuals. Sequencing was performed with immunoSEQ multiplex PCR; in TCRdb, only in-frame clones are kept and a portion is missing. The data show about 1,900,000 clones, roughly 94% seen once. What was sequenced was naive CD8+ T cells sorted from blood. The receptors derive from a man younger than 35 in good health. Each CDR3 is given with its conserved first and last residue. The D gene is left open where the match is weak. Where a row states a size, it is once, few, many or the class of an expanded clone; other rows omit it.

j_call clone_size v_call d_call cdr3_aa cdr3_nt
TRBJ2-7 NA TRBV19 TRBD1 CASTSGQTYEQYF TGTGCCAGTACCTCGGGACAGACCTACGAGCAGTACTTC
TRBJ2-1 NA TRBV14 TRBD2 CASSQPENGLAGREQFF TGTGCCAGCAGCCAACCCGAAAATGGGCTAGCGGGCAGGGAGCAGTTCTTC
TRBJ2-2 once TRBV19 NA CATEAGQSTGELFF TGTGCCACCGAGGCGGGACAAAGCACCGGGGAGCTGTTTTTT
TRBJ1-2 once TRBV7-8 NA CASSGAHGYTF TGTGCCAGCAGCGGAGCCCATGGCTACACCTTC
TRBJ2-2 NA TRBV6-5 TRBD2 CASLKSGTRTGELFF TGTGCCAGCCTCAAGAGCGGGACTAGAACCGGGGAGCTGTTTTTT
TRBJ1-3 NA TRBV7-9 NA CASSPSTDLAIYF TGTGCCAGCAGCCCTTCCACGGACTTGGCCATATATTTT
TRBJ2-5 once TRBV2 TRBD2 CASSDPSGGANQETQYF TGTGCCAGCAGTGACCCTAGCGGGGGAGCAAACCAAGAGACCCAGTACTTC
TRBJ2-5 NA TRBV30 NA CAWSSGQETQYF TGTGCCTGGAGTTCAGGGCAAGAGACCCAGTACTTC
TRBJ1-5 NA TRBV27 TRBD1 CASSLSWGGQINQPQHF TGTGCCAGCAGTTTATCGTGGGGGGGACAGATCAATCAGCCCCAGCATTTT
TRBJ2-7 NA TRBV4-1 NA CASSQEIWLRSGEQYF TGCGCCAGCAGCCAAGAAATTTGGCTCCGCTCCGGCGAGCAGTACTTC
TRBJ2-1 NA TRBV7-7 TRBD2 CASSPETSGNVEQFF TGTGCTAGCAGCCCCGAAACTAGCGGGAATGTTGAGCAGTTCTTC
TRBJ2-2 NA TRBV7-2 NA CASSLLFGGSAGELFF TGTGCCAGCAGCTTACTATTCGGAGGCTCAGCCGGGGAGCTGTTTTTT
TRBJ1-2 NA TRBV7-9 NA CASSLPREGYTF TGTGCCAGCAGCTTACCCAGGGAGGGCTACACCTTC
TRBJ2-3 NA TRBV18 TRBD2 CASSPFAGTSGSTDTQYF TGTGCCAGCTCACCGTTCGCCGGGACTAGCGGAAGCACAGATACGCAGTATTTT
TRBJ1-1 NA TRBV29-1 NA CSASGQGSNTEAFF TGCAGCGCCTCGGGTCAGGGGTCGAACACTGAAGCTTTCTTT
TRBJ2-3 NA TRBV2 TRBD2 CASSERDGLAEGRDTQYF TGTGCCAGCAGCGAACGCGATGGACTAGCGGAGGGGAGGGATACGCAGTATTTT
TRBJ1-4 NA TRBV28 NA CASSAPPRITTNEKLFF TGTGCCAGCAGTGCGCCACCTCGAATCACAACTAATGAAAAACTGTTTTTT
TRBJ2-2 NA TRBV7-6 TRBD2 CASSFLTEAGGPNGELFF TGTGCCAGCAGCTTTCTCACGGAGGCGGGAGGGCCGAACGGGGAGCTGTTTTTT
TRBJ2-1 NA TRBV27 TRBD2 CASSLLAGGQDEQFF TGTGCCAGCAGTTTACTAGCGGGAGGGCAAGATGAGCAGTTCTTC
TRBJ2-7 NA TRBV5-4 NA CASSLGGTATYEQYF TGTGCCAGCAGCTTAGGGGGTACAGCGACCTACGAGCAGTACTTC
TRBJ1-6 NA TRBV27 NA CASSPTGSNSPLHF TGTGCCAGCAGTCCAACAGGATCCAATTCACCCCTCCACTTT
TRBJ2-7 once TRBV5-8 NA CASPMAISYEQYF TGTGCCAGCCCCATGGCGATTTCCTACGAGCAGTACTTC
TRBJ1-5 NA TRBV19 NA CASSIEPGLLNQPQHF TGTGCCAGTAGTATAGAACCCGGACTATTAAATCAGCCCCAGCATTTT
TRBJ2-3 NA TRBV7-3 NA CASSTGPTDTQYF TGTGCCAGCAGCACCGGACCCACAGATACGCAGTATTTT